The 10 T cell receptor beta chains presented below share a single source sample, sequenced in a study of vaccination and CD4 T cells after COVID-19. Once obtained from cultured CD4+ T cells, the DNA was sequenced using the Oncomine TCR Beta short-read assay. Via MiXCR, TCRdb re-called the PCR reads, giving one row per CDR3 protein. The sample contains several thousand distinct CDR3 sequences, roughly 80% of which appear only once. The antigens these receptors bind are not known. Treatment noted: approximately 10-day PBMC culture with coronavirus spike peptide pools or control peptides (ViraFEST assay). Sequencing used CD4+ T cells from blood, cultured in vitro. The receptors shown here come from a human donor who had recovered from COVID-19.

This clonotype was seen more than once but under ten times. The J gene is TRBJ2-7, the V gene TRBV20-1; 11 bases line up with TRBD2. From germline, CDR1 is DFQATT and CDR2 SNEGSKA (reference sequence). There are 14 residues in the CDR3. Germline trimming cut 8 bases from V and 7 bases from J; bases unmatched to any gene: 13. The CDR3 coding sequence is TGCAGTACCCCAAAAACTAGCGGGAGTTGGGAGCAGTACTTC. Translation gives CSTPKTSGSWEQYF.

This clonotype was recorded once. The gene calls are TRBV18 and TRBJ2-3; no firm D call. In germline, CDR1 is KGHSH, CDR2 LQKENI. Trimming took 8 bases from V and 1 from J, leaving 13 bases between them. This CDR3 region has 14 residues. The CDR3 DNA is TGTGCCAGCGCCTCAGATTGGGGCACAGATACGCAGTATTTT. Protein product: CASASDWGTDTQYF.

The rearrangement uses TRBV7-6 and TRBJ2-3, with D maybe TRBD2 (6 bases). V shed 5 bases and J shed 0 bases, with 15 bases lying between them. Germline-derived CDR1 and CDR2 are SGHVS and FNYEAQ. The CDR3 length is 16 residues. The CDR3 DNA is TGTGCCAGCAGCCTTGTCGCGAGCGGGAGCACAGATACGCAGTATTTT. It specifies CASSLVASGSTDTQYF.

This sequence joins TRBV27 and TRBJ1-1; tentatively, D is TRBD1 (6 bases). V gave up 6 bases and J gave up 1 base, with 12 bases separating them. This CDR3 contains 14 residues. The germline V gene encodes CDR1 MNHEY and CDR2 SMNVEV (reference sequence). CDR3 coding DNA: TGTGCCAGCAGATTCACAGGGAGGAACACTGAAGCTTTCTTT. The encoded protein is CASRFTGRNTEAFF.

The chain combines TRBV11-2 with TRBJ2-1; 12 positions match TRBD1. Trimming took 4 bases from V and 3 from J; bases not matched to a gene: 10. Germline CDR1 is SGHAT and CDR2 is FQNNGV. This CDR3 is built from 18 residues. The CDR3 sequence: CASSSRGQGANSYNEQFF. CDR3 DNA sequence: TGTGCCAGCAGCTCTAGGGGACAGGGGGCGAATAGCTACAATGAGCAGTTCTTC.

This chain links TRBV28 with TRBJ1-5, with 7 bases identical to TRBD1. This CDR3 contains 13 residues. Looked up from germline, CDR1 is MDHEN and CDR2 is SYDVKM. V lost 1 base and J lost 13; bases outside the gene matches: 7. CDR3 DNA sequence: TGTGCCAGCAGTTTATTGGCGGCAGGGGGTCAGCATTTT. Amino acid sequence: CASSLLAAGGQHF.

The chain links TRBV7-6 to TRBJ2-5, with TRBD2 identical over 9 bases. Trimming removed 5 bases from V and 2 bases from J; junction bases left unmatched: 15. The CDR3 contains 18 residues. Germline CDR1 SGHVS, CDR2 FNYEAQ. CDR3 in DNA: TGTGCCAGCAGCCCCCTTTTAGCGGGAGTAAGGGGACAAGAGACCCAGTACTTC. This encodes CASSPLLAGVRGQETQYF.

This chain connects TRBV7-2 to TRBJ1-2; D unclear. Germline loops: CDR1 SGHTA, CDR2 FQGNSA. Trimming cost V 1 base and J 6 bases, with 15 bases left between them. The CDR3 spans 15 residues. The CDR3 is CASSLEVRILHGYTF. In nucleotides, the CDR3 is TGTGCCAGCAGCTTAGAGGTTCGGATACTACATGGCTACACCTTC.

A few counts support this clonotype. The chain couples TRBV7-6 to TRBJ1-5; D call uncertain. This CDR3 region has 13 residues. V lost 1 base and J 8 bases, leaving 9 bases between the germline ends. CDR1 and CDR2 from the germline V gene are SGHVS and FNYEAQ. CDR3 residues: CASSLVPFEPQHF. The CDR3 DNA reads TGTGCCAGCAGCTTAGTACCTTTCGAGCCCCAGCATTTT.

The CDR3 region is CASSLGGTAALDGYTF. The CDR3 nucleotides are TGTGCCAGCAGTTTAGGCGGGACGGCTGCGTTGGATGGCTACACCTTC. The genes are TRBV27 and TRBJ1-2, with TRBD1 as a possible D gene (5 bases). The germline V gene has CDR1 MNHEY and CDR2 SMNVEV (reference sequence). The CDR3 has 16 amino acids. Trimming left V 2 bases short and J 6 bases short, with 19 bases between.